The entry below gives a single TCR beta chain sequence along with its context. The antigen remains undetermined. Clones were read by immunoSEQ multiplex PCR, and TCRdb kept only the in-frame ones, dropping some. Of over a million clones listed, approximately 76% are singletons. This sample is drawn from a study of shared clonotypes between healthy human individuals. Overall study: A couple of women and a few men aged 18 to 49 made up the donors.

Germline V gene data show CDR1 as SGHDT and CDR2 as YYEEEE. V was cut by 5 bases and J by 1 base, with 13 bases left in between. The CDR3 sequence is 15 residues long. Study results and limitations: It was the few donors that limited the genetic and exposure-history diversity represented.

Sequencing used memory CD4+ T cells sorted from blood. Subset in this sample: CD45RA-negative fraction. The chain has TRBV5-6 and TRBJ2-1, with unresolved D. The TCR was taken from a man younger than 35 in good health. CDR3 coding DNA: TGTGCCAGCAGACCAAGGGTTGGGTCCTACAATGAGCAGTTCTTC. It codes for CASRPRVGSYNEQFF.